This T cell receptor beta chain was found in a study of early T cells in non-severe SARS-CoV-2 infection. Across the whole study: Unpaired chains resulted from sequencing bulk RNA of unsorted whole blood.

Attachment of unique molecular identifiers was made to individual cDNA molecules. TCRdb reprocessed the 5' RACE reads via MiXCR and lists one record per CDR3 protein. Here the sample spans tens of thousands of distinct CDR3 sequences, approximately 5.5% being singletons. This clonotype was counted many times. Its specificity is not known. Study-wide results and limits: Matching with VDJdb favored anti-spike CD8 responses (missing private and CD4 specificities).

This CDR3 is built from 13 residues. The germline gives CDR1 SNHLY, CDR2 FYNNEI. Between the trimmed V and J ends, which lost 3 bases and 6 bases, there was a span of 9 bases. The chain is built from TRBV2 and TRBJ1-5, with a possible D match to TRBD1 (6 bases). The sample taken for sequencing was whole blood. This TCR came from an adult who was a healthcare worker with PCR-confirmed SARS-CoV-2 infection or an uninfected control (not recorded which). The DNA of the CDR3 is TGTGCCAGCAGTGATGGGGGCCCTCAGCCCCAGCATTTT. Translation: CASSDGGPQPQHF.